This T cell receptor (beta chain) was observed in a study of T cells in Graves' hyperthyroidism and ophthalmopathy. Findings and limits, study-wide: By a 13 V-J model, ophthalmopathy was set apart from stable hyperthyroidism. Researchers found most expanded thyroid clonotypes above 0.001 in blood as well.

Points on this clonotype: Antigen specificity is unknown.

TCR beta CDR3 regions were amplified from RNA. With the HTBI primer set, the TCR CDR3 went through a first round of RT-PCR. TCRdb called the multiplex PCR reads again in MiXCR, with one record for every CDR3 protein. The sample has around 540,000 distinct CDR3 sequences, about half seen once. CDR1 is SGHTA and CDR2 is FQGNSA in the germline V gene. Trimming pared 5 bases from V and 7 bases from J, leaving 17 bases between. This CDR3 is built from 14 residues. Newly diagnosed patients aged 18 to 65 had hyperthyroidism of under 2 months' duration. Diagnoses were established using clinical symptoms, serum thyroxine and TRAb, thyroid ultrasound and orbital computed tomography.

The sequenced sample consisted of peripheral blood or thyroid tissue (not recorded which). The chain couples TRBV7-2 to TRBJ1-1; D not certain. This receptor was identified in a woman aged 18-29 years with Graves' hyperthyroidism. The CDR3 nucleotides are TGTGCCAGCAGCGCGACGACAAGGCGGCTTGAAGCTTTCTTT. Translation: CASSATTRRLEAFF.